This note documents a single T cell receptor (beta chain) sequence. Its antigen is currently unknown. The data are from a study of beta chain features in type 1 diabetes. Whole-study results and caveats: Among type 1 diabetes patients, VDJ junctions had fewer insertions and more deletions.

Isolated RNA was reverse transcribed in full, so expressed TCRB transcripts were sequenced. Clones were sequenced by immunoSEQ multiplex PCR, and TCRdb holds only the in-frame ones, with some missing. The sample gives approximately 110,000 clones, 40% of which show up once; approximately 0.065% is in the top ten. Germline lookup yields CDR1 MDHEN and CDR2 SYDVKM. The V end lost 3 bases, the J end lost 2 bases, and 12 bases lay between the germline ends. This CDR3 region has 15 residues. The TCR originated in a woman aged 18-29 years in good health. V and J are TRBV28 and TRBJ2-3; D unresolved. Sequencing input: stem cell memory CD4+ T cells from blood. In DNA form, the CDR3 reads TGTGCCAGCAGTTTCGCACAGTACCTCACAGATACGCAGTATTTT. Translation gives CASSFAQYLTDTQYF.